The 16 T cell receptor beta chains in this list originate from one sample, sequenced in a study of OX40 agonist ivuxolimab in advanced cancers. TCRdb's copy holds only in-frame clones and misses some; the assay was immunoSEQ multiplex PCR. The sample lists about 120,000 clones, 80% to 90% seen once, with around 0.57% in the top ten. The sample here was CD4+ or CD8+ T cells sorted from blood, taken in a trial of the OX40 agonist ivuxolimab. These receptors were obtained from an adult with an advanced solid tumor such as melanoma, head and neck, liver or kidney cancer.

The CDR3 nucleotides read TGTGCCAGCAGCTCCGGGACAGGAGCCACTGAAGCTTTCTTT. Encoded protein: CASSSGTGATEAFF. The chain is built from TRBV5-8 and TRBJ1-1; 8 bases are shared with TRBD1. Looked up from germline, CDR1 is SGHTS and CDR2 is YDEGEE. V lost 3 bases and J lost 4; bases outside the gene matches: 5. The CDR3 covers 14 residues.

J is TRBJ2-1 and V is TRBV27, with 13 bases fitting TRBD2. The V segment lost 5 bases and the J segment 3 bases; nucleotides outside the gene matches: 4. Germline loops: CDR1 MNHEY, CDR2 SMNVEV (reference sequence). This CDR3 comprises 16 residues. The CDR3 DNA sequence: TGTGCCAGCAGTCACCGACTAGCGGGGGGCTACAATGAGCAGTTCTTC. This sequence encodes CASSHRLAGGYNEQFF.

This rearrangement joins TRBV18 to TRBJ1-1; 9 bases map to TRBD1. V was pared by 0 bases and J by 4 bases, with 6 bases of the junction left unmatched. This CDR3 region has 16 residues. CDR1 and CDR2 from the germline V gene are KGHSH and LQKENI. The CDR3 reads CASSPPLPGQGTEAFF. The CDR3 DNA sequence: TGTGCCAGCTCACCACCACTCCCGGGACAGGGCACTGAAGCTTTCTTT.

The CDR3 DNA reads as TGCGCCAGCAGCTCCGGGACAGGGGAGCTTACGACCCAGTACTTC. It is translated as CASSSGTGELTTQYF. J is TRBJ2-5 and V is TRBV5-1; 10 bases are shared with TRBD1. Germline CDR1 SGHRS, CDR2 YFSETQ. The CDR3 has 15 residues. V lost 3 bases to trimming and J lost 7 bases; unmatched junction nucleotides: 9.

This sequence joins TRBV19 and TRBJ1-3; D is unresolved. The CDR3 contains 15 residues. Germline CDR1 LNHDA, CDR2 SQIVND (reference sequence). Deletions cut 7 bases from V and 4 bases from J, with 17 bases between. In nucleotides, the CDR3 is TGTGCCAGTAAGGATCGACCCTGGCGGGGAAACACCATATATTTT. Translating gives CASKDRPWRGNTIYF.

This clone has only one observation. This chain uses TRBV11-2 with TRBJ2-5; TRBD1 aligns across 7 bases. The germline V gene encodes CDR1 SGHAT and CDR2 FQNNGV. V dropped 1 base and J dropped 2; count of bases not matched to a gene: 7. There are 16 residues in the CDR3. The CDR3 sequence is CASSLGGGQPQETQYF. The CDR3 nucleotides read TGTGCCAGCAGCTTAGGAGGGGGACAGCCACAAGAGACCCAGTACTTC.

The chain uses TRBV10-1 and TRBJ2-2, with D perhaps TRBD1 or TRBD2 (7 bases each). This CDR3 contains 17 residues. Germline V gives CDR1 WNHNN, CDR2 SYGVQD (reference sequence). The ends were cut back, 0 bases at V and 3 bases at J, with 14 bases in the middle. DNA of the CDR3: TGCGCCAGCAGTGAGTCGGAACAGGGGAGGGACACCGGGGAGCTGTTTTTT. Amino acids: CASSESEQGRDTGELFF.

The chain combines TRBV7-2 with TRBJ1-3; unclear D gene. The CDR3 length is 13 residues. Germline V gives CDR1 SGHTA, CDR2 FQGNSA. Here the CDR3 reads CGTRYPSGNTIYF. Written as DNA, the CDR3 is TGTGGCACAAGGTACCCCTCTGGAAACACCATATATTTT.

This chain uses TRBV15 with TRBJ2-6; no clear D. Germline V gene sequence: CDR1 LNHNV, CDR2 YYDKDF (reference sequence). V shed 1 base and J shed 0 bases, with 1 base lying between them. The CDR3 totals 14 residues. For the CDR3, the DNA is TGTGCCACCAGCAGAGCCTCTGGGGCCAACGTCCTGACTTTC. Its translation: CATSRASGANVLTF.

The V call is TRBV28, the J call TRBJ2-2; weak D call: TRBD1 (6 bases). Looked up from germline, CDR1 is MDHEN and CDR2 is SYDVKM. The CDR3 extends over 16 amino acids. The V and J ends lost 6 bases and 3 bases respectively, with 17 bases between them. The CDR3 nucleotides are TGTGCCAGCAGACCTTCCATGGCAGGGGACACCGGGGAGCTGTTTTTT. Translation gives CASRPSMAGDTGELFF.

This chain uses TRBV28 with TRBJ1-4; a weak D match, TRBD1 (5 bases). This CDR3 is built from 15 residues. V was cut by 8 bases and J by 5 bases, with 18 bases left in between. Germline V gene data show CDR1 as MDHEN and CDR2 as SYDVKM. The CDR3 protein is CASAFQGGLNEKLFF. The DNA for the CDR3 is TGTGCCAGCGCTTTTCAGGGCGGCTTGAATGAAAAACTGTTTTTT.

The rearrangement links TRBV6-1 to TRBJ2-3; D unresolved. V lost 4 bases and J 0 bases, leaving 11 bases between the germline ends. The CDR3 sequence is 15 residues long. The germline gives CDR1 MNHNS, CDR2 SASEGT. The CDR3 region is CASSGASASTDTQYF. The CDR3 nucleotides read TGTGCCAGCAGTGGGGCTTCGGCTAGCACAGATACGCAGTATTTT.

The chain recombines TRBV2 with TRBJ2-3, with 8 bases aligning to TRBD2. V trimming: 4 bases; J trimming: 4 bases; junction bases outside the gene matches: 4. There are 14 residues in the CDR3. CDR1 and CDR2 (germline): SNHLY, FYNNEI. Here the CDR3 reads CASSAGLASDTQYF. CDR3 coding DNA: TGTGCCAGCAGTGCCGGACTAGCCTCAGATACGCAGTATTTT.

The rearrangement links TRBV19 to TRBJ2-4, with 7 nucleotides matching TRBD1. The germline CDR1 and CDR2 sequences are LNHDA and SQIVND (reference sequence). V gave up 6 bases and J gave up 8 bases; unmatched junction bases: 10. The CDR3 spans 14 residues. In nucleotides, the CDR3 is TGTGCCAGTAGGCAAGGGGGCGCAAAGGACATTCAGTACTTC. Its translation: CASRQGGAKDIQYF.

The count of this clone is one. The CDR3 reads CASSSYSTTNEKLFF. The CDR3 DNA sequence: TGTGCCAGCTCATCCTACTCGACAACTAATGAAAAACTGTTTTTT. The chain combines TRBV18 with TRBJ1-4, with D unclear. CDR1 is KGHSH and CDR2 is LQKENI in the germline V gene. V was cut by 5 bases and J by 0 bases, with 10 bases left in between. CDR3 length: 15 amino acids.

CDR3 sequence reads: CASSIAGLAGPTALEQYF. The CDR3 nucleotides are TGTGCCAGTAGTATAGCCGGACTAGCGGGCCCTACTGCCTTGGAGCAGTACTTC. V usage is TRBV19 and J usage is TRBJ2-7; 11 bases match TRBD2. The CDR3 length is 18 residues. Germline V gene sequence: CDR1 LNHDA, CDR2 SQIVND (reference sequence). Trimming removed 1 base from V and 7 bases from J; junction bases left unmatched: 15.